These 17 T cell receptor beta chains originate from one sample sequenced in a study of T cell responses to AZD1222 COVID-19 vaccine. Some clones are missing from TCRdb's copy, which holds only in-frame ones; the method was immunoSEQ multiplex PCR. The repertoire holds some 130,000 clones, 92% seen once, with about 3.7% in the top ten. The sequencing used peripheral blood, collected on day 0 of AZD1222 vaccination. These receptors all stem from an adult in good health.

The chain couples TRBV7-6 to TRBJ2-7; 8 nucleotides agree with TRBD2. Unmatched junction bases numbered 13, after V lost 4 bases and J lost 5 bases. The CDR3 contains 16 residues. Germline-derived CDR1 and CDR2 are SGHVS and FNYEAQ. CDR3: CASSWRTGTSKDEQYF. CDR3 DNA sequence: TGTGCCAGCAGCTGGAGAACCGGGACTAGTAAAGACGAGCAGTACTTC.

The chain employs TRBV6-6 and TRBJ1-1, with D maybe TRBD1 (5 bases). The CDR3 length is 16 residues. Trimming stripped 1 base from V and 3 bases from J, with 15 bases between. In germline, CDR1 is MNHNY, CDR2 SVGAGI (reference sequence). The CDR3 DNA is TGTGCCAGCAGTTACTTGGGTTTTGGGGGGGACACTGAAGCTTTCTTT. It yields the protein CASSYLGFGGDTEAFF.

This rearrangement joins TRBV10-1 to TRBJ2-2, with unresolved D. V lost 0 bases to trimming and J lost 5 bases, with 10 bases between them. Germline V gene data show CDR1 as WNHNN and CDR2 as SYGVQD (reference sequence). The length of the CDR3 is 15 residues. CDR3 residues: CASSESRSLTGELFF. Here the CDR3 DNA reads TGCGCCAGCAGTGAGTCCCGGTCCTTGACCGGGGAGCTGTTTTTT.

A single count supports this clone. The rearrangement joins TRBV30 to TRBJ2-3; D is ambiguous. Germline V gene sequence: CDR1 GTSNPN, CDR2 SVGIG (reference sequence). The CDR3 is made up of 11 amino acids. The V end lost 8 bases, the J end lost 8 bases, and 14 bases lay between the germline ends. CDR3 loop: CALGRLGTQYF. The CDR3 DNA reads TGTGCCCTTGGGCGTCTGGGTACGCAGTATTTT.

The V gene is TRBV28, the J gene TRBJ1-1; the D gene is possibly TRBD1 (6 bases). V was trimmed by 7 bases and J by 4 bases, leaving 16 bases between them. The CDR3 totals 14 residues. Germline lookup yields CDR1 MDHEN and CDR2 SYDVKM. CDR3 protein: CASIESRGSTEAFF. In DNA form, the CDR3 reads TGTGCCAGCATCGAGTCTAGGGGGAGCACTGAAGCTTTCTTT.

This chain joins TRBV27 and TRBJ2-3; 9 bases fit TRBD2. The germline CDR1 and CDR2 sequences are MNHEY and SMNVEV (reference sequence). The junction had 10 bases not matched to a gene; V was cut back by 5 bases and J by 4 bases. CDR3 length: 16 amino acids. CDR3 bases: TGTGCCAGCAGTCCCGGGGTTGCGGGAGGGTCAGATACGCAGTATTTT. Translated: CASSPGVAGGSDTQYF.

This chain uses TRBV10-1 with TRBJ2-7; TRBD1 aligns across 9 bases. Trimming at V came to 7 bases and at J to 2 bases, leaving 12 bases not matched to a gene. CDR3 length: 16 residues. Germline CDR1 reads WNHNN; CDR2 reads SYGVQD (reference sequence). CDR3 DNA sequence: TGCGCCAGCACTGCCGCAATCCGGACAGGGGCCTACGAGCAGTACTTC. Its translation is CASTAAIRTGAYEQYF.

The chain employs TRBV11-2 and TRBJ1-5; no firm D call. This CDR3 has 13 amino acids. Trimming cost V 4 bases and J 3 bases, with 7 bases left between them. CDR1 is SGHAT, CDR2 FQNNGV, per germline. CDR3 protein: CASSSGVNQPQHF. CDR3 bases: TGTGCCAGCAGCTCCGGGGTCAATCAGCCCCAGCATTTT.

V usage is TRBV2 and J usage is TRBJ2-7, with unresolved D. The germline gives CDR1 SNHLY, CDR2 FYNNEI. This CDR3 has 11 amino acids. With 6 bases removed from V and 5 bases from J, the gap between germline ends came to 8 bases. The CDR3 spells CASRETNEQYF. CDR3 coding DNA: TGTGCCAGCAGGGAGACCAACGAGCAGTACTTC.

This clone came up a few times. The chain employs TRBV25-1 and TRBJ1-2; unclear D gene. The germline V and J ends were trimmed by 6 bases and 4 bases, with 12 bases remaining between them. Germline V gene lookup returns CDR1 MGHDK and CDR2 SYGVNS. CDR3 length equals 13 residues. CDR3 protein: CASSSTGTYGYTF. DNA of the CDR3: TGTGCCAGCAGCTCCACGGGAACCTATGGCTACACCTTC.

V gene TRBV18 combines with J gene TRBJ1-1; D remains ambiguous. Per the germline V gene, CDR1 is KGHSH and CDR2 is LQKENI. Trimming took 6 bases from V and 0 from J, leaving 14 bases between them. The CDR3 extends over 15 amino acids. The CDR3 sequence is CASSQLINMNTEAFF. In nucleotides, the CDR3 is TGTGCCAGCTCTCAACTGATTAACATGAACACTGAAGCTTTCTTT.

This clone came up a few times. The rearrangement links TRBV28 to TRBJ1-2; 8 bases line up with TRBD1. CDR3 size: 15 residues. CDR1 is MDHEN, CDR2 SYDVKM, per germline. The V and J ends lost 7 bases and 4 bases, in that order; junction bases with no gene match: 11. This CDR3 is CASTKPQGASYGYTF. The DNA for the CDR3 is TGTGCCAGCACCAAACCTCAGGGGGCCAGCTATGGCTACACCTTC.

The chain is built from TRBV27 and TRBJ1-2; D is unresolved. The germline V gene has CDR1 MNHEY and CDR2 SMNVEV (reference sequence). V lost 3 bases to trimming and J lost 6 bases, with 11 bases between them. The CDR3 is 13 amino acids. The CDR3 loop reads CASSFNGADGYTF. CDR3 sequence (DNA): TGTGCCAGCAGTTTTAACGGCGCCGATGGCTACACCTTC.

This chain connects TRBV9 to TRBJ2-3; tentatively, D is TRBD2 (6 bases). This CDR3 comprises 15 residues. Trimming removed 4 bases from V and 1 base from J, with 13 bases in between. CDR1 is SGDLS and CDR2 is YYNGEE in the germline V gene. CDR3 DNA sequence: TGTGCCAGCAGCCGATCGGCTAGCGGCACAGATACGCAGTATTTT. Translation: CASSRSASGTDTQYF.

The CDR3 spells CASTRGTTDGYTF. CDR3 sequence (DNA): TGTGCCAGCACCAGGGGGACCACGGATGGCTACACCTTC. The gene calls are TRBV7-2 and TRBJ1-2; 7 bases line up with TRBD1. The length of the CDR3 is 13 residues. Per germline, CDR1 SGHTA and CDR2 FQGNSA. With V trimmed by 7 bases and J by 6 bases, 8 bases remained unmatched. Combining the CDR3 with reference TRBV7-2 and TRBJ1-2 gives the whole variable domain GAGVSQSPSNKVTEKGKDVELRCDPISGHTALYWYRQSLGQGLEFLIYFQGNSAPDKSGLPSDRFSAERTGGSVSTLTIQRTQQEDSAVYLCASTRGTTDGYTFGSGTRLTVV.

The chain has TRBV10-1 and TRBJ1-2, with D unresolved. There are 14 residues in the CDR3. Germline V gene sequence: CDR1 WNHNN, CDR2 SYGVQD (reference sequence). Trimming took off 6 bases at V and 4 bases at J, with 15 bases between the two ends. The CDR3 DNA reads TGCGCCAGCAGCGATGGACGTCTAGGCTATGGCTACACCTTC. It translates to CASSDGRLGYGYTF.

The chain employs TRBV9 and TRBJ1-5; D unclear. The V and J ends lost 0 bases and 7 bases respectively, with 8 bases between them. Germline CDR1 SGDLS, CDR2 YYNGEE. This CDR3 is built from 13 residues. Here the CDR3 reads CASSVEGAQPQHF. The CDR3 DNA reads TGTGCCAGCAGCGTAGAGGGTGCCCAGCCCCAGCATTTT.